This TCR beta chain was found in a study of vaccination effects on CD4 cells after COVID-19 (dated by TCRdb to 2022 to 2024). Context from the whole study: Each participant received two doses of an mRNA SARS-CoV-2 vaccine, either BNT162b2 or mRNA-1273. A total of 10 COVID-19 convalescent patients and a handful of SARS-CoV-2-naive healthy vaccine recipients were included in the full study. The study compared SARS-CoV-2 spike-specific CD4+ TCR repertoires before and after mRNA vaccination in COVID-19 convalescent patients and infection-naive vaccine recipients. Cultures from other donors in the study were sequenced using the Oncomine TCR Beta short-read assay on an Illumina iSeq 100. What the authors observed across the whole study: Among healthy vaccine recipients, nearly all vaccine-induced clones were SARS-CoV-2 mono-reactive, and only 1 of 255 was cross-reactive with common cold coronaviruses. The study was limited by a small number of convalescent patients, and early post-infection timepoints were lacking. At late post-vaccination timepoints, both infection-induced and vaccine-induced clones showed marked clonal contraction, consistent with waning T cell responses.

On this clone: Its recognized antigen is unknown. The record has no base qualities; no much larger clone is one base away.

Library preparation employed the immunoSEQ multiplex PCR assay. DNA from the cultured, isolated CD4+ T cells was subjected to TCR beta CDR3 sequencing. Regarding the original processing steps: Non-productive TCR sequences were discarded, and reads were trimmed to the CDR3 region, with only CDR3s of 7 or more amino acids retained. Antigen-specific clonotypes were identified with the MANAFEST web app by comparing expansion in peptide wells against reference cultures. To be called positive, a clone needed expansion at FDR<0.05 compared with the reference and with all other wells, an odds ratio greater than 5, and a frequency greater than 0.1% in two replicate wells. A clonotype was defined as cross-reactive if the clonotype was significantly expanded both in SARS-CoV-2 spike wells and in at least one common cold coronavirus spike condition. Using the stringdist R package, CDR3 similarity was measured by Levenshtein distance, and unrooted trees were constructed with ape in R 3.6.1. The table comes from immuneACCESS by way of TCRdb, which keeps in-frame sequences with V and J called. Part of the clones is missing from these tables; in studies checked, under half for an unresolved V gene and the rest for unknown reasons. The V and J calls and the clone size are those of that table, but D and trimming were determined from the DNA. Here the sample has tens of thousands of clones; roughly 76% occur a single time. The ten largest clones represent about 2.4% of the sample.

Cut back by 5 bases and 9 bases, the V and J ends lie 14 bases apart. The CDR3 runs 13 amino acids, cysteine and phenylalanine included. CDR3 DNA only is kept here, 39 bases in frame from base 1. The germline V gene yields SNHLY for CDR1 and FYNNEI for CDR2. To identify antigen-specific CD4+ T cell clonotypes by their expansion, the ViraFEST assay first stimulated PBMC with viral peptide pools and then applied TCR sequencing. After less than 13 days of culture, CD4+ T cells were isolated with the EasySep CD4+ T cell isolation kit. The absence of prior SARS-CoV-2 infection in healthy vaccine recipients was confirmed by negative nucleocapsid antibodies before and after vaccination. Each well held roughly 2 million PBMC cultured in IMDM containing approximately 5.2% human AB serum, about 10 IU/ml IL-2 and gentamicin, along with 8 to 10 ug/ml peptides. On days 3 and 7, half of the culture medium was replaced with fresh IL-2-containing medium. Each peptide stimulation condition was cultured in triplicate wells unless otherwise noted. Using Ficoll-Paque Plus gradient centrifugation, PBMC were separated from whole blood and then either used fresh or cryopreserved at -140C. The spike proteins of SARS-CoV-2 and of the common cold coronaviruses HCoV-NL63, HCoV-OC43 and HCoV-229E were spanned by overlapping peptide pools. The QIAamp micro DNA kit was used to extract genomic DNA from the cultured CD4+ T cells.

Here the chain combines TRBV2 and TRBJ1-5, with TRBD1 tentatively as D gene (5 bases match). The source of this sequence is a human donor who received a COVID-19 vaccine. The source material was CD4+ T cells from PBMCs cultured with HCoV-229E spike peptides, sampled before COVID-19 vaccination. The label giving this sample's cell subset or site can be read as: HCoV-229E spike overlapping peptide pool stimulation. The CDR3 region reads CASSIQDSTPQHF. The DNA reads as follows: TGTGCCAGCAGTATACAGGATTCAACGCCCCAGCATTTT.